This T cell receptor beta chain was found in a study of T cells after yellow fever vaccination. TCRdb independently ran MiXCR on the 5' RACE reads; one entry per CDR3 protein. This table has some 240,000 distinct CDR3 sequences, around 3.1% appearing once. This clonotype was detected only a few times. What it binds is unknown. General study findings and limits: Peaking on day 5 versus 15, the secondary response was faster but weaker. Among primary-vaccination clones, most reappeared after the booster, at 96% for CD4 and roughly 88% for CD8. Abundant clonotypes from the bulk population could get into FACS-sorted repertoires as contaminants.

Trimming shortened V by 6 bases and J by 1 base, and 12 bases separated the two germline ends. There are 14 residues in the CDR3. Germline values: CDR1 MNHNY, CDR2 SVGAGI (reference sequence). The J gene is TRBJ1-1, the V gene TRBV6-6, with a tentative D call TRBD1 (5 bases). This TCR came from a man aged 18 to 30 who received the YFV17D yellow fever vaccine. The source was CD4+ T cells sorted from PBMCs, collected 10 days after the yellow fever booster vaccination. Written as DNA, the CDR3 is TGTGCCAGCAGGGGTCCTGGGGGGAACACTGAAGCTTTCTTT. Translating it yields CASRGPGGNTEAFF.